This TCR beta chain emerged from a study of T-cell reconstitution after alpha-beta-depleted transplantation in children. V was pared by 4 bases and J by 10 bases, with 15 bases of the junction left unmatched. The germline gives CDR1 SGHRS, CDR2 YFSETQ. The CDR3 runs to 15 residues. TCRbeta library construction was performed incorporating unique molecular identifiers. TCRdb reprocessed the PCR reads with MiXCR, giving one entry per CDR3 protein. The data hold about 610,000 distinct CDR3 sequences, with under 12% observed a single time. The sample holds many counts of this clonotype. The sample was PBMCs from the stem cell graft donor, taken from the stem cell graft. The V and J genes are TRBV5-1 and TRBJ1-1, with 8 nucleotides matching TRBD1. This TCR was sampled from a human donor who donated a stem cell graft to a child with acute myeloid leukemia. The CDR3 spells CASSLGNQGADIAFF. The CDR3 nucleotides are TGCGCCAGCAGCCTGGGGAATCAGGGGGCCGATATAGCTTTCTTT.